The rows below give T cell receptor beta chains drawn from one sample of a study of blood T cells in healthy people across ages. TCRdb re-analysed the 5' RACE reads in MiXCR, keeping a single row per CDR3 protein. Of more than 800,000 distinct CDR3 sequences listed, 45% are singletons. Sequencing input: blood. The receptors here all came from a woman aged 55-70 years in good health. Each CDR3 is given with its conserved first and last residue. D genes are given only for firm matches. The size of a clone is reported for some rows only, either as once, few or many, or as a class for expanded clones.

j_call	d_call	clone_size	v_call	cdr3_nt	cdr3_aa
TRBJ2-5	TRBD1	many	TRBV10-3	TGTGCCATCAGTGTCGGGACAGGGGAAGAGACCCAGTACTTC	CAISVGTGEETQYF
TRBJ2-3	TRBD1	few	TRBV13	TGTGCCAGCAGCTTAAGCAGGACAGGGGGCCGGACAGATACGCAGTATTTT	CASSLSRTGGRTDTQYF
TRBJ1-5	NA	few	TRBV7-9	TGTGCCAGCAGCCCAACAGGGAGTCAGCCCCAGCATTTT	CASSPTGSQPQHF
TRBJ1-5	NA	NA	TRBV29-1	TGCAGCGTTGGGGGTGGGAGTCAGCCCCAGCATTTT	CSVGGGSQPQHF
TRBJ2-1	NA	NA	TRBV15	TGTGCCACCAGCAGAGATATGGAGACGCGTGAGCAGTTCTTC	CATSRDMETREQFF
TRBJ1-1	NA	NA	TRBV6-1	TGTGCCAGCAACCCTCGAAGGGGAAACACTGAAGCTTTCTTT	CASNPRRGNTEAFF
TRBJ2-2	NA	few	TRBV7-9	TGTGCCAGCAGCAAAGAGGGGTGGGAGAACACCGGGGAGCTGTTTTTT	CASSKEGWENTGELFF
TRBJ1-6	NA	NA	TRBV5-1	TGCGCCAGCAGCTTTCGACAGCGAGGCTCCTATAATTCACCCCTCCACTTT	CASSFRQRGSYNSPLHF
TRBJ2-7	TRBD1	NA	TRBV20-1	TGCAGTGCTCGACCGGGACAGGGTCCCTACGAGCAGTACTTC	CSARPGQGPYEQYF
TRBJ2-3	TRBD2	NA	TRBV20-1	TGCAGTGTTGAGCGGGATAGGGTTACGCAGTATTTT	CSVERDRVTQYF
TRBJ2-7	NA	few	TRBV6-1	TGTGCCAGCAGCCGAGCGGAGTCCTACGAGCAGTACTTC	CASSRAESYEQYF
TRBJ2-7	TRBD2	NA	TRBV9	TGTGCCAGCAGCGAAACTAGCGGGAGTAATTACGAGCAGTACTTC	CASSETSGSNYEQYF
TRBJ2-3	TRBD2	few	TRBV10-3	TGTGCCATCAGGACTAGCGGGAGGGGCACAGATACGCAGTATTTT	CAIRTSGRGTDTQYF